Detailed here is one T cell receptor beta chain. Germline assignment: CDR1 PRHDT and CDR2 FYEKMQ (reference sequence). The CDR3 loop spans 12 amino acids. V shed 5 bases and J shed 4 bases, with 6 bases lying between them. This sample was included in a study of blood T cell repertoires in COVID-19. In the study overall: PBMCs, B-cell-depleted T cells, or T cells were the source of the cDNA or gDNA that made up the material.

The assay was immunoSEQ multiplex PCR, and TCRdb's table has in-frame clones only and misses some. The sample lists some 200,000 clones, about nine tenths occurring once. The sequenced sample consisted of peripheral blood. This receptor was taken from a woman aged 40 to 49 with acute or convalescent COVID-19. The chain recombines TRBV13 with TRBJ1-5; unclear D gene. CDR3 nucleotides: TGTGCCAGCAGCCCCCCTAATCAGCCCCAGCATTTT. Its translation: CASSPPNQPQHF.